This T cell receptor (beta chain) originates from a study of blood T cell repertoires in COVID-19. Germline CDR1 reads MNHEY; CDR2 reads SVGAGI. The CDR3 spans 15 residues. Trimming stripped 7 bases from V and 4 bases from J, with 16 bases between. As handled by the study authors: Estimation of nucleated cell counts was performed using reference gene primer amplification. TCRdb's copy holds only in-frame clones and misses some; the assay was immunoSEQ multiplex PCR. The V and J calls and clone size come from that table; D and trimming were worked out from the DNA. Of about 170,000 clones in the sample, more than 75% were seen once.

The receptor was isolated from a woman of 80 years or more with COVID-19, enrolled during active disease. The sequenced material came from peripheral blood. The chain has TRBV6-5 and TRBJ1-4; perhaps TRBD1 as D (5 bases). Here the CDR3 reads CASTIGWGGNEKLFF. Written as DNA, the CDR3 is TGTGCCAGCACTATCGGGTGGGGGGGTAATGAAAAACTGTTTTTT.